This TCR beta chain was captured by sequencing in a study of graft-versus-host responses after intestinal transplantation. Using immunoSEQ multiplex PCR, the repertoire was profiled, and TCRdb retains in-frame clones only, with some absent. The sample carries some 79,000 clones, roughly nine tenths recorded once. V lost 0 bases, J lost 9 bases, and 4 bases stayed unmatched. CDR1 and CDR2 from the germline V gene are SEHNR and FQNEAQ (reference sequence). The CDR3 covers 14 residues. Remarks on this clone: Its specificity is not known.

Study-level results: Recipient-marrow GvH clones were detected, some having first appeared in ileum or blood.

This clonotype was obtained from a human donor who received an intestinal transplant. The rearrangement joins TRBV7-9 to TRBJ2-1; 8 bases line up with TRBD1. Sequencing used unstimulated CD4+ T cells sorted from spleen or lymph node cells, obtained before intestinal transplant. This chain's CDR3 is CASSLAQGAIEQFF. The CDR3 region has the DNA TGTGCCAGCAGCTTAGCGCAGGGGGCCATTGAGCAGTTCTTC.